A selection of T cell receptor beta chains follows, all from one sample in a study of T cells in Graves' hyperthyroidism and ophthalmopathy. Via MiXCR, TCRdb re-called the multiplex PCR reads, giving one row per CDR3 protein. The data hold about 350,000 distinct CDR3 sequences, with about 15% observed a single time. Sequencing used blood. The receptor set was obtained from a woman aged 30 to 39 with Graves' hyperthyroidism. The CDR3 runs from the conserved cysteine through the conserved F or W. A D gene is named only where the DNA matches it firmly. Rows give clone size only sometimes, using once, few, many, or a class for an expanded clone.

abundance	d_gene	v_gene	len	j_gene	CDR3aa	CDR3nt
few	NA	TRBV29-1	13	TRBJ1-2	CSVAPGGNYGYTF	TGCAGCGTTGCCCCGGGGGGTAACTATGGCTACACCTTC
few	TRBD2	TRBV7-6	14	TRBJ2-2	CASAGGEQDGELFF	TGTGCCAGCGCTGGGGGGGAACAAGACGGGGAGCTGTTTTTT
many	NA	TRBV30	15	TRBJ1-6	CAWHVQRGEYSPLHF	TGTGCCTGGCACGTGCAACGGGGAGAATATTCACCCCTCCACTTT
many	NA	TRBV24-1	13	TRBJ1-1	CATSEGTSTEAFF	TGTGCCACCAGTGAAGGAACCAGCACTGAAGCTTTCTTT
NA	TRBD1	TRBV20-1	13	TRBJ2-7	CSPRSPGGYEQYF	TGCAGCCCCCGATCGCCAGGGGGCTACGAGCAGTACTTC
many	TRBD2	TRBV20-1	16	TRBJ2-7	CSARDPGGSRYYEQYF	TGCAGTGCTAGAGATCCCGGCGGGAGCCGGTACTACGAGCAGTACTTC
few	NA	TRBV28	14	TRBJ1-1	CASSQGLQNTKAFF	TGTGCCAGCAGCCAGGGACTCCAGAACACTAAAGCTTTCTTT
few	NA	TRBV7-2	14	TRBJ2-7	CASSPTRQLYEQYF	TGTGCCAGCAGCCCTACTCGGCAGCTCTACGAGCAGTACTTC
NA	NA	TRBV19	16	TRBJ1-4	CASIRRGSYGNEKLFF	TGTGCCAGTATACGGAGGGGCAGCTATGGGAATGAAAAACTGTTTTTT
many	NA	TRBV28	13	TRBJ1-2	CASSLGWGQAYTF	TGTGCCAGCAGTTTAGGTTGGGGGCAGGCCTACACCTTC
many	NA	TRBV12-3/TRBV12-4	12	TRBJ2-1	CASSGSYNEQFF	TGTGCCAGCAGTGGGTCCTACAATGAGCAGTTCTTC
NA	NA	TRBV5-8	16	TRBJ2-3	CASSLGVVGSTDTQYF	TGTGCCAGCAGCTTGGGCGTGGTCGGAAGCACAGATACGCAGTATTTT
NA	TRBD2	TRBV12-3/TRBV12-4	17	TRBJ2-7	CASSIGTSGNATYEQYF	TGTGCCAGCAGTATAGGGACTAGCGGGAACGCAACCTACGAGCAGTACTTC
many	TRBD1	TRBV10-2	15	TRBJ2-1	CASSESVGQYNEQFF	TGCGCCAGCAGTGAGTCGGTGGGACAGTACAATGAGCAGTTCTTC
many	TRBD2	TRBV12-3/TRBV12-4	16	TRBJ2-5	CASSFALAGGQETQYF	TGTGCCAGCAGTTTTGCTCTCGCGGGGGGACAAGAGACCCAGTACTTC
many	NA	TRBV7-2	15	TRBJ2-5	CASSLPRPLQETQYF	TGTGCCAGCAGCTTACCGCGCCCGTTGCAAGAGACCCAGTACTTC
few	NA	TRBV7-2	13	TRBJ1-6	CASSRAGESPLHF	TGTGCCAGCAGCCGAGCGGGGGAATCACCCCTCCACTTT
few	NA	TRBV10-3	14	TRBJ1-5	CAISAAQANQPQHF	TGTGCCATCAGTGCCGCCCAGGCCAATCAGCCCCAGCATTTT
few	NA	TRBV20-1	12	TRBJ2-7	CSVSPVSYEQYF	TGCAGTGTGTCGCCGGTCAGCTACGAGCAGTACTTC
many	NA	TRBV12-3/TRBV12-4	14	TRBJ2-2	CASSPTGEAGELFF	TGTGCCAGCAGTCCGACCGGGGAGGCCGGGGAGCTGTTTTTT
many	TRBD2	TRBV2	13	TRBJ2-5	CASWTSEKETQYF	TGTGCCAGCTGGACTAGTGAGAAAGAGACCCAGTACTTC
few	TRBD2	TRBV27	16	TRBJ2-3	CASSLPPGLGSDTQYF	TGTGCCAGCAGTTTACCCCCGGGACTAGGCTCAGATACGCAGTATTTT
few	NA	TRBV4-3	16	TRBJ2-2	CASSQDQGQRTGELFF	TGCGCCAGCAGCCAAGATCAAGGACAGCGGACCGGGGAGCTGTTTTTT
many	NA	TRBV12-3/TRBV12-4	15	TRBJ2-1	CASRTGGATRDEQFF	TGTGCCAGCAGAACCGGGGGAGCTACCCGCGATGAGCAGTTCTTC
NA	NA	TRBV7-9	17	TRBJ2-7	CASSLSSSSEGSYEQYF	TGTGCCAGCAGCTTATCTTCGTCTTCAGAAGGCTCCTACGAGCAGTACTTC
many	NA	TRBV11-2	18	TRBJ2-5	CASSLAPAGAPSWETQYF	TGTGCCAGCAGCTTGGCCCCTGCGGGGGCCCCCAGCTGGGAGACCCAGTACTTC
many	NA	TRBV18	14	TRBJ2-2	CASSRGDQTGELFF	TGTGCCAGCTCACGCGGAGACCAGACCGGGGAGCTGTTTTTT
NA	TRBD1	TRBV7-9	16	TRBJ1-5	CASSLGQGAPNQPQHF	TGTGCCAGCAGCTTGGGACAGGGCGCTCCCAATCAGCCCCAGCATTTT
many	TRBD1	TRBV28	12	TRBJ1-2	CASSKGQFGYTF	TGTGCCAGCAGCAAGGGACAGTTTGGCTACACCTTC
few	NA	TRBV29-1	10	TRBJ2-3	CSAEGYPQYF	TGCAGCGCAGAGGGCTACCCGCAGTATTTT
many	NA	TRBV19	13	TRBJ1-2	CASSAGHIYGYTF	TGTGCCAGCTCGGCCGGGCACATTTATGGCTACACCTTC
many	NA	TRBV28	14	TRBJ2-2	CASSEGPNTGELFF	TGTGCCAGCAGCGAGGGTCCGAACACCGGGGAGCTGTTTTTT
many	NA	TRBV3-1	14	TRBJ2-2	CASSRSGNTGELFF	TGTGCCAGCAGCCGTAGCGGGAACACCGGGGAGCTGTTTTTT
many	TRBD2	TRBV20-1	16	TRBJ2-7	CSAREGGGGRPYEQYF	TGCAGTGCTAGAGAGGGCGGAGGCGGGAGACCCTACGAGCAGTACTTC
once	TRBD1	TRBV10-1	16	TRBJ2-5	CASSESRADRAETQYF	TGCGCCAGCAGTGAGTCGAGAGCCGACAGGGCAGAGACCCAGTACTTC
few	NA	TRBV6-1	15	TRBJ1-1	CASILNSIWGTEAFF	TGTGCCAGCATCCTTAACTCGATTTGGGGTACTGAAGCTTTCTTT
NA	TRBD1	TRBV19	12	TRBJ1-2	CASLTGVGGYTF	TGTGCCAGCCTGACAGGGGTCGGAGGCTACACCTTC
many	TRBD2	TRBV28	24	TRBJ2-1	CASSPIAGSGRSHLQPSSYNEQFF	TGTGCCAGCAGTCCAATAGCAGGTAGCGGGAGGAGCCATCTACAACCGAGCTCCTACAATGAGCAGTTCTTC
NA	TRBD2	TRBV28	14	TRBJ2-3	CASSSGLASDTQYF	TGTGCCAGCAGCTCCGGACTAGCGTCAGATACGCAGTATTTT
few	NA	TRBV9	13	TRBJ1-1	CASSPSMNTEAFF	TGTGCCAGCAGCCCCAGTATGAACACTGAAGCTTTCTTT
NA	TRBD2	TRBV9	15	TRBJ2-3	CASSASSGPTDTQYF	TGTGCCAGCAGCGCATCTAGCGGGCCCACAGATACGCAGTATTTT
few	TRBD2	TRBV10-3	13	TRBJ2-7	CATLAGGTYEQYF	TGTGCCACCTTAGCGGGAGGAACCTACGAGCAGTACTTC
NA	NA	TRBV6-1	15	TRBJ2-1	CASSIIGSRLNEQFF	TGTGCCAGCAGTATTATTGGGTCTCGGCTTAATGAGCAGTTCTTC
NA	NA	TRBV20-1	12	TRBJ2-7	CSAVRGPYEQDF	TGCAGTGCTGTCCGGGGTCCCTACGAGCAGGACTTC
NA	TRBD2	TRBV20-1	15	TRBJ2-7	CSVRSAGLAGIEQYF	TGCAGTGTCAGGTCAGCTGGGCTAGCGGGAATCGAGCAGTACTTC
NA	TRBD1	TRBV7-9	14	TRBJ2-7	CASSWDRGGSEQYF	TGTGCCAGCAGCTGGGACAGGGGGGGTTCCGAGCAGTACTTC
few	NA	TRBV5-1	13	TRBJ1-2	CASSVGTDYGYTF	TGCGCCAGCAGCGTAGGGACGGACTATGGCTACACCTTC
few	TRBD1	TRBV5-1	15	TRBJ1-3	CASSLYGTDGNTIYF	TGCGCCAGCAGCCTATACGGGACAGATGGAAACACCATATATTTT
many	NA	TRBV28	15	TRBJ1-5	CASSFYRDSNQPQHF	TGTGCCAGCAGTTTTTACAGGGACAGCAATCAGCCCCAGCATTTT
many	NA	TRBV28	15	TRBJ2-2	CASSLESTGAGELFF	TGTGCCAGCAGTCTCGAATCTACGGGAGCCGGGGAGCTGTTTTTT
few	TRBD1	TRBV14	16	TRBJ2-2	CASSQELDRDTGELFF	TGTGCCAGCAGCCAGGAACTCGACAGGGACACCGGGGAGCTGTTTTTT